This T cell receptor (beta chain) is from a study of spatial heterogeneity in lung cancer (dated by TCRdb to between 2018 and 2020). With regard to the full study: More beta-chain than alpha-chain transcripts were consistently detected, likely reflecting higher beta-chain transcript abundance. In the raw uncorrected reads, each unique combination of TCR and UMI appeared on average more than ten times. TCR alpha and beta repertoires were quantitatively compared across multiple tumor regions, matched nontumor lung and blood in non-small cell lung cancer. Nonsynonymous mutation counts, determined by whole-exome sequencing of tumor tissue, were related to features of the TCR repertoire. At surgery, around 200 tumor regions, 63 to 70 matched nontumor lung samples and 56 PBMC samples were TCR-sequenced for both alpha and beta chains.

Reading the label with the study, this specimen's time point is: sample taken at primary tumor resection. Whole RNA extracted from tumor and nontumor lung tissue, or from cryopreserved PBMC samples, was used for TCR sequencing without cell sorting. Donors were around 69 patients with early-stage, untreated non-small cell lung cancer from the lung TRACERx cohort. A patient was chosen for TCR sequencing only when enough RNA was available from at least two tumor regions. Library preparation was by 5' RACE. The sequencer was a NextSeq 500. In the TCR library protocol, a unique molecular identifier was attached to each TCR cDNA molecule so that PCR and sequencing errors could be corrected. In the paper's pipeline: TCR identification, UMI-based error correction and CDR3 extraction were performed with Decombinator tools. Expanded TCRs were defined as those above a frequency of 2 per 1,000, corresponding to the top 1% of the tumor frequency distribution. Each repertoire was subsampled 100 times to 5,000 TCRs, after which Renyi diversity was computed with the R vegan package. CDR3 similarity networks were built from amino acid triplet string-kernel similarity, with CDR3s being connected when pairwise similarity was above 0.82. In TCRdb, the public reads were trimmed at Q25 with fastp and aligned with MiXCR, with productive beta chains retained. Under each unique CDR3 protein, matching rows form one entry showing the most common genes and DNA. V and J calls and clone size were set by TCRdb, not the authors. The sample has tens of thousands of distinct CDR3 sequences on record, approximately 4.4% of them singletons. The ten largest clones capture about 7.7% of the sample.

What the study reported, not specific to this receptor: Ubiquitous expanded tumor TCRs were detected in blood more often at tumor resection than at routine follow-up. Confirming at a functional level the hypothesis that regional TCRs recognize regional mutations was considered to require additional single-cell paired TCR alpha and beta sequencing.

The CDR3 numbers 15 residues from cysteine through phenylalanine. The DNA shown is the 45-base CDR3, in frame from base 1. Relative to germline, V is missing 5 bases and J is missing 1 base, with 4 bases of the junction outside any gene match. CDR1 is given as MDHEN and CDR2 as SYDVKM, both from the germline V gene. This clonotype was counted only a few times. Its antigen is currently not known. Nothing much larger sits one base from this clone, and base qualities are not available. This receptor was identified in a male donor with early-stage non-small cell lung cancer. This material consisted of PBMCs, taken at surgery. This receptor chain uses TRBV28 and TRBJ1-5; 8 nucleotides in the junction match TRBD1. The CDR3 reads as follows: CASSPRTGSNQPQHF. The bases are TGTGCCAGCAGTCCCCGGACAGGGAGCAATCAGCCCCAGCATTTT.